A single sample is the source of the 10 T cell receptor beta chains below, sequenced in a study of T cell responses to AZD1222 COVID-19 vaccine. The repertoire was sequenced with immunoSEQ multiplex PCR; TCRdb's copy has only in-frame clones and lacks some. The sample lists some 130,000 clones, around nine tenths seen once, with roughly 2% in the top ten. The source material was peripheral blood, sampled on day 0 of AZD1222 vaccination. These receptors were obtained from an adult in good health.

This chain uses TRBV27 with TRBJ1-1; D is unclear. V was clipped by 6 bases and J by 8 bases, with 16 bases between them. CDR3 size: 13 residues. Germline V gives CDR1 MNHEY, CDR2 SMNVEV (reference sequence). The CDR3 is CASRLSVRMEAFF. The CDR3 DNA reads TGTGCCAGCAGACTGTCGGTCCGGATGGAAGCTTTCTTT.

The genes are TRBV19 and TRBJ1-1; TRBD1 might be the D (6 bases). Trimming removed 6 bases from V and 6 bases from J, with 20 bases in between. The CDR3 is made up of 15 amino acids. Germline V gene lookup returns CDR1 LNHDA and CDR2 SQIVND (reference sequence). The chain's CDR3 is CASRLTSTGGPEAFF. The CDR3 bases are TGTGCCAGTAGATTAACGTCGACAGGTGGTCCTGAAGCTTTCTTT.

The genes are TRBV12-5 and TRBJ1-5; the match to TRBD1 covers 10 bases. CDR1 is LGHNT, CDR2 FRNRAP, per germline. This CDR3 is built from 14 residues. The trim removed 5 bases at V and 5 bases at J, leaving 3 bases unmatched. As DNA, the CDR3 is TGTGCTAGTGGTAAAGGACAGGGGGATCAGCCCCAGCATTTT. Its translation is CASGKGQGDQPQHF. The full variable domain, with the rest looked up from reference TRBV12-5 and TRBJ1-5, is DARVTQTPRHKVTEMGQEVTMRCQPILGHNTVFWYRQTMMQGLELLAYFRNRAPLDDSGMPKDRFSAEMPDATLATLKIQPSEPRDSAVYFCASGKGQGDQPQHFGDGTRLSIL.

This clone turned up a few times. The V and J genes are TRBV28 and TRBJ1-5; the D gene is possibly TRBD1 (6 bases). CDR3 length: 17 amino acids. The germline V gene encodes CDR1 MDHEN and CDR2 SYDVKM. V was clipped by 5 bases and J by 6 bases, with 23 bases between them. The CDR3 region is CASSPSSRGIKGQPQHF. In DNA form, the CDR3 reads TGTGCCAGCAGTCCATCATCGAGGGGGATCAAGGGTCAGCCCCAGCATTTT. The full variable domain, its missing parts supplied by reference TRBV28 and TRBJ1-5, is DVKVTQSSRYLVKRTGEKVFLECVQDMDHENMFWYRQDPGLGLRLIYFSYDVKMKEKGDIPEGYSVSREKKERFSLILESASTNQTSMYLCASSPSSRGIKGQPQHFGDGTRLSIL.

This clone was recorded once. The chain carries TRBV6-2 or TRBV6-3 and TRBJ1-1, with a possible D match to TRBD1 (6 bases). V was trimmed by 7 bases and J by 4 bases, leaving 16 bases between them. Per germline, CDR1 MNHEY and CDR2 SVGEGT. This CDR3 contains 14 residues. The CDR3 reads CASNYNRAGTEAFF. In DNA form, the CDR3 reads TGTGCCAGCAATTATAACAGGGCTGGCACTGAAGCTTTCTTT.

V gene TRBV9 combines with J gene TRBJ1-5; 7 bases match TRBD1. The germline V gene encodes CDR1 SGDLS and CDR2 YYNGEE. The CDR3 loop spans 15 amino acids. The V segment lost 0 bases and the J segment 2 bases; nucleotides outside the gene matches: 2. For the CDR3, the DNA is TGTGCCAGCAGCGTAGGTGACAGGGGCAATCAGCCCCAGCATTTT. Its translation is CASSVGDRGNQPQHF.

V usage is TRBV27 and J usage is TRBJ2-7, with 7 bases fitting TRBD1. V dropped 9 bases and J dropped 2; count of bases not matched to a gene: 4. CDR1 MNHEY and CDR2 SMNVEV come from the germline V gene (reference sequence). The CDR3 runs 12 residues. CDR3 sequence (DNA): TGTGCCAGTGGGGACAGAACCTACGAGCAGTACTTC. Amino acid sequence: CASGDRTYEQYF.

This clone occurred a few times. The V and J genes are TRBV10-3 and TRBJ1-3; the D gene is possibly TRBD1 (6 bases). The CDR3 has 16 amino acids. V lost 0 bases and J lost 4, with 13 bases in between. Germline CDR1 reads ENHRY; CDR2 reads SYGVKD. CDR3 nucleotides: TGTGCCATCAGTGAGTCTTTACAGGGCTCCGGAAACACCATATATTTT. Translating gives CAISESLQGSGNTIYF.

This clone was detected only once. The genes are TRBV7-8 and TRBJ1-6; D possibly corresponds to TRBD1 (6 bases). Germline CDR1 reads SGHVS; CDR2 reads FQNEAQ. The CDR3 is 17 residues long. The V end lost 0 bases, the J end lost 1 base, and 10 bases lay between the germline ends. The CDR3 protein is CASSLASGASYNSPLHF. In DNA, the CDR3 is TGTGCCAGCAGCTTAGCCTCAGGGGCATCCTATAATTCACCCCTCCACTTT.

There are a few counts of this clone. The CDR3 coding sequence is TGTGCCAGCAGTTTTAAACCTAACTATGGCTACACCTTC. It yields the protein CASSFKPNYGYTF. The rearrangement joins TRBV27 to TRBJ1-2, with D uncertain. The CDR3 sequence is 13 residues long. Germline values: CDR1 MNHEY, CDR2 SMNVEV (reference sequence). V lost 3 bases, J lost 0 bases, and 5 bases lay in between.